The rows below give T cell receptor beta chains drawn from one sample of a study of blood T cell repertoires in COVID-19. Sequenced by immunoSEQ multiplex PCR; TCRdb stores in-frame clones only, minus some. Among under 200,000 clones listed, 83% were seen once. Sequenced material: peripheral blood. These receptor sequences come from a woman older than 75 with acute or convalescent COVID-19. The CDR3 runs from the conserved cysteine through the conserved F or W. The D gene is left open where the match is weak. Clone size is stated in some rows and not others, as once, few, many or a class when expanded.

TRBJ2-5 TRBV3-1/TRBV3-2 TRBD2 14 NA TGTGCCAGCAGCCAAGTGGGGGGGCAAGAGACCCAGTACTTC CASSQVGGQETQYF
TRBJ2-7 TRBV28 NA 13 NA TGTGCCAGCAGTTCATCCGGGACAATTGAGCAGTACTTC CASSSSGTIEQYF
TRBJ1-1 TRBV4-2 NA 16 NA TGTGCCAGCAGCCAAGTTTCTAGTGATCTTGGGACTGAAGCTTTCTTT CASSQVSSDLGTEAFF
TRBJ1-6 TRBV24-1 TRBD1 17 NA TGTGCCACCAGTGATTACGCCGGGACAGGGGGCAATTCACCCCTCCACTTT CATSDYAGTGGNSPLHF
TRBJ2-2 TRBV19 NA 14 few TGTGCCAGTAGTACGCAGGGTGGTACCGGGGAGCTGTTTTTT CASSTQGGTGELFF
TRBJ2-2 TRBV7-3 NA 14 many TGTGCCAGCAGCTTAATACAGGGCGACGGGGAGCTGTTTTTT CASSLIQGDGELFF
TRBJ1-1 TRBV28 NA 12 NA TGTGCCAGCAGTGAGAGACAGACTGAAGCTTTCTTT CASSERQTEAFF
TRBJ1-1 TRBV9 TRBD1 15 NA TGTGCCAGCAGCGTAGTTCAGGGGGCTGGGACTGAAGCTTTCTTT CASSVVQGAGTEAFF
TRBJ1-1 TRBV30 NA 13 NA TGTGCCTGGAGAACAGCCATGAACACTGAAGCTTTCTTT CAWRTAMNTEAFF
TRBJ2-3 TRBV25-1 NA 15 few TGTGCCAGCAGTGAATCTGACAGAACCACAGATACGCAGTATTTT CASSESDRTTDTQYF
TRBJ2-1 TRBV27 TRBD2 15 NA TGTGCCAGCAGTTTATCAGCGGGAGTCGGCAATGAGCAGTTCTTC CASSLSAGVGNEQFF
TRBJ1-2 TRBV19 NA 15 many TGTGCCAGTAGTGATGGATCGGGGGCTAACTATGGCTACACCTTC CASSDGSGANYGYTF
TRBJ1-5 TRBV25-1 NA 15 NA TGTGCCAGCAGTGAATTTCGGGGGGATAATCAGCCCCAGCATTTT CASSEFRGDNQPQHF
TRBJ1-5 TRBV19 NA 13 NA TGTGCCAGTACCGCACTAATAAATCAGCCCCAGCATTTT CASTALINQPQHF
TRBJ2-3 TRBV19 TRBD2 16 NA TGTGCCAGCACGCCGGGAGGCCTCACTAGCACAGATACGCAGTATTTT CASTPGGLTSTDTQYF
TRBJ2-1 TRBV27 TRBD1 13 NA TGTGCCAGCAGTCCCGGACAGGGCAATGAGCAGTTCTTC CASSPGQGNEQFF
TRBJ2-2 TRBV18 TRBD1 14 NA TGTGCCAGCTCGCAGGACAGGGTAGCCGGGGAGCTGTTTTTT CASSQDRVAGELFF
TRBJ2-3 TRBV15 NA 16 NA TGTGCCACCAGCCTACGACTAGGCGTCGGCACAGATACGCAGTATTTT CATSLRLGVGTDTQYF